The next 15 T cell receptor beta chains were all read from a single sample in a study of blood T cell repertoires in COVID-19. Method: immunoSEQ multiplex PCR; TCRdb's copy keeps in-frame clones and lacks some. This table has approximately 90,000 clones, about 90% appearing once. Sequencing was carried out using peripheral blood. These receptor sequences come from a human donor with acute or convalescent COVID-19. The donor label of this sample is uncertain.

CDR3 sequence reads: CASSSRGTGIDNEQFF. The CDR3 bases are TGTGCCAGCAGTTCCCGTGGGACAGGGATTGACAATGAGCAGTTCTTC. The rearrangement uses TRBV6-6 and TRBJ2-1; 9 bases are shared with TRBD1. Germline CDR1 and CDR2: MNHNY and SVGAGI (reference sequence). V lost 4 bases to trimming and J lost 5 bases; unmatched junction nucleotides: 9. The CDR3 spans 16 residues.

The genes are TRBV4-1 and TRBJ2-7; 12 bases line up with TRBD1. From germline, CDR1 is MGHRA and CDR2 YSYEKL. The CDR3 length is 16 residues. With 2 bases clipped from V and 5 bases from J, the junction kept 7 bases outside the gene matches. CDR3 nucleotides: TGCGCCAGCAGCCAAACCGGGACAGGGGGCATCAACGAGCAGTACTTC. Translation gives CASSQTGTGGINEQYF.

The chain couples TRBV28 to TRBJ1-4; weak D call: TRBD1 (5 bases). Germline loops: CDR1 MDHEN, CDR2 SYDVKM. Trimming left V 5 bases short and J 4 bases short, with 8 bases between. CDR3 length: 13 amino acids. The DNA for the CDR3 is TGTGCCAGCAGTGGACATAGTAATGAAAAACTGTTTTTT. This translates into CASSGHSNEKLFF.

The chain recombines TRBV2 with TRBJ2-6, with TRBD2 as a possible D gene (6 bases). With 1 base removed from V and 13 bases from J, the gap between germline ends came to 8 bases. The CDR3 is 12 amino acids. Germline V gene data show CDR1 as SNHLY and CDR2 as FYNNEI. The CDR3 sequence: CASSEDAGVLTF. The CDR3 bases are TGTGCCAGCAGTGAAGATGCGGGGGTCCTGACTTTC. Based on the CDR3 plus reference TRBV2 and TRBJ2-6, the full variable domain is EPEVTQTPSHQVTQMGQEVILRCVPISNHLYFYWYRQILGQKVEFLVSFYNNEISEKSEIFDDQFSVERPDGSNFTLKIRSTKLEDSAMYFCASSEDAGVLTFGAGSRLTVL.

The chain has TRBV10-3 and TRBJ2-1, with 13 bases aligning to TRBD2. V lost 10 bases to trimming and J lost 4 bases; unmatched junction nucleotides: 4. Per germline, CDR1 ENHRY and CDR2 SYGVKD. This CDR3 spans 14 amino acids. The CDR3 bases are TGTGCCACCCAGACTAGCGGGGGGTACAATGAGCAGTTCTTC. Its protein is CATQTSGGYNEQFF.

The V and J genes are TRBV30 and TRBJ2-7; the D gene is possibly TRBD2 (6 bases). This CDR3 region has 12 residues. Germline V gene lookup returns CDR1 GTSNPN and CDR2 SVGIG (reference sequence). The germline V and J ends were trimmed by 8 bases and 1 base, with 12 bases remaining between them. CDR3 DNA: TGTGCCGCCGGGACTGCTTCCTACGAGCAGTACTTC. Translating gives CAAGTASYEQYF.

The CDR3 region is CASRLAGQETQYF. The CDR3 coding sequence is TGCGCCAGCAGATTAGCGGGGCAAGAGACCCAGTACTTC. The chain carries TRBV5-1 and TRBJ2-5; 8 positions match TRBD2. The CDR3 has 13 residues. Germline CDR1 and CDR2: SGHRS and YFSETQ. With 5 bases clipped from V and 2 bases from J, the junction kept 2 bases outside the gene matches.

The rearrangement uses TRBV28 and TRBJ1-5; D remains unclear. The ends were cut back, 8 bases at V and 1 base at J, with 15 bases in the middle. Per the germline V gene, CDR1 is MDHEN and CDR2 is SYDVKM. This CDR3 contains 15 residues. CDR3 sequence (DNA): TGTGCCAGCGAGGGCCCTCTTAGGAGCAATCAGCCCCAGCATTTT. Protein: CASEGPLRSNQPQHF.

The rearrangement joins TRBV27 to TRBJ2-1, with TRBD1 matching 9 bases. J gave up 7 bases and V 5 bases, and 9 bases lay outside the gene matches. The CDR3 sequence is 15 residues long. Germline-derived CDR1 and CDR2 are MNHEY and SMNVEV (reference sequence). The CDR3 DNA follows: TGTGCCAGCAGTGCTCGACAGGGGGGTCGGAATGAGCAGTTCTTC. It yields the protein CASSARQGGRNEQFF.

The chain uses TRBV19 and TRBJ2-2, with D maybe TRBD1 (5 bases). This CDR3 is 14 amino acids long. The V gene lost 3 bases and the J gene lost 7 bases, with 12 bases spanning the gap. Germline V gene sequence: CDR1 LNHDA, CDR2 SQIVND (reference sequence). CDR3 sequence (DNA): TGTGCCAGTAGTATTGTCAGGGTGGTCGGGGAGCTGTTTTTT. Protein product: CASSIVRVVGELFF.

The chain carries TRBV18 and TRBJ2-7, with D perhaps matching TRBD1 (5 bases). Trimming left V 2 bases short and J 2 bases short, with 16 bases between. This CDR3 has 16 amino acids. Germline V CDR1 and CDR2: KGHSH, LQKENI. The CDR3, as DNA: TGTGCCAGCTCACCAATTGGTCCCAGGGTTGCCTACGAGCAGTACTTC. It specifies CASSPIGPRVAYEQYF.

V and J are TRBV3-1 (or the pseudogene TRBV3-2) and TRBJ1-1, with D unresolved. Trimming shortened V by 4 bases and J by 0 bases, and 9 bases separated the two germline ends. Germline CDR1 reads LGHDT; CDR2 reads YNNKEL (reference sequence). CDR3 length: 14 amino acids. CDR3 amino acids: CASSPSRVNTEAFF. The CDR3 DNA sequence: TGTGCCAGCAGCCCTAGCCGGGTGAACACTGAAGCTTTCTTT.

The sample holds a few counts of this clone. CDR3 sequence: CASSPGQYYEQYF. CDR3 DNA sequence: TGTGCCAGCAGCCCGGGACAGTACTACGAGCAGTACTTC. The rearrangement links TRBV5-4 to TRBJ2-7; TRBD1 aligns across 7 bases. CDR1 and CDR2 from the germline V gene are SGHNT and YYREEE (reference sequence). This CDR3 is built from 13 residues. The J segment lost 3 bases and the V segment lost 4 bases, leaving 4 bases of the junction unmatched.

The rearrangement links TRBV10-3 to TRBJ2-2; 8 positions agree with TRBD1. With V trimmed by 11 bases and J by 7 bases, 9 bases remained unmatched. Germline CDR1 and CDR2: ENHRY and SYGVKD. The CDR3 sequence is 13 residues long. CDR3 nucleotides: TGTGCCTCCAACGACAGGGGCGACGGGGAGCTGTTTTTT. It specifies CASNDRGDGELFF.

V gene TRBV11-2 combines with J gene TRBJ2-4; TRBD1 is a possible D gene (6 bases). V gave up 1 base and J gave up 8 bases, with 9 bases separating them. The CDR3 loop spans 13 amino acids. Germline lookup yields CDR1 SGHAT and CDR2 FQNNGV. As DNA, the CDR3 is TGTGCCAGCAGCTTAGGGGACATGGACATTCAGTACTTC. Its translation: CASSLGDMDIQYF.